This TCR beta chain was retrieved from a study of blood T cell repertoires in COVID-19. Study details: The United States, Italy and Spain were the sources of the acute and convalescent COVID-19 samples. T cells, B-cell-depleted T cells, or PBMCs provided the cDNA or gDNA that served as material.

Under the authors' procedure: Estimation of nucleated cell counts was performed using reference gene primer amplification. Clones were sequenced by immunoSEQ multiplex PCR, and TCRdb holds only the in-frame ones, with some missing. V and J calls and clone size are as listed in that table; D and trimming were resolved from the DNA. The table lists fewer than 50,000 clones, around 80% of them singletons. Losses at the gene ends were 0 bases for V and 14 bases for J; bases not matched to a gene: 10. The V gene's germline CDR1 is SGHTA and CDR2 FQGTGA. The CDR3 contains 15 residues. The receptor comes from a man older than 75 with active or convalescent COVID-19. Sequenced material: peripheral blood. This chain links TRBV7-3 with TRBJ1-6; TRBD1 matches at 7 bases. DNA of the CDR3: TGTGCCAGCAGCTTAACGGGGACAGAAACTTCTACCCTCCACTTT. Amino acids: CASSLTGTETSTLHF.